This is a list of T cell receptor beta chains from one sample in a study of blood T cell repertoires in COVID-19. Using immunoSEQ multiplex PCR, the repertoire was profiled, and TCRdb retains in-frame clones only, with some absent. The sample gives around 84,000 clones, roughly three quarters of which show up once; just over 35% is in the top ten. The sequencing sample was made of peripheral blood. These receptor sequences come from a man in his 60s with COVID-19, enrolled during active disease. The CDR3 runs from the conserved cysteine through the conserved F or W. A D gene is named only where the DNA matches it firmly. Some rows mark clone size as missing; the rest say once, few, many or name a class of expanded clone.

d_gene,j_gene,v_gene,len,abundance,CDR3aa,CDR3nt
.,TRBJ2-4,TRBV7-2,15,.,CASSEETGAKNIQYF,TGTGCCAGCAGCGAGGAGACGGGGGCCAAAAACATTCAGTACTTC
.,TRBJ2-5,TRBV5-6,15,.,CASSLWLEFSETQYF,TGTGCCAGCAGCTTGTGGCTAGAATTCTCCGAGACCCAGTACTTC
.,TRBJ1-1,TRBV7-3,13,.,CASSDGGNTEAFF,TGTGCCAGCAGCGACGGAGGTAACACTGAAGCTTTCTTT
.,TRBJ2-1,TRBV2,14,.,CASSVSGEGFEQFF,TGTGCCAGCAGTGTTTCAGGGGAGGGCTTTGAGCAGTTCTTC
TRBD2,TRBJ2-2,TRBV5-1,16,.,CASSKLAGGPTGELFF,TGCGCCAGCAGCAAACTAGCGGGGGGACCAACCGGGGAGCTGTTTTTT
.,TRBJ1-2,TRBV7-9,12,.,CASSPLSGGYTF,TGTGCCAGCAGCCCATTATCGGGTGGCTACACCTTC
.,TRBJ1-2,TRBV12-3/TRBV12-4,13,.,CASSLRGGNGYTF,TGTGCCAGCAGTTTAAGGGGCGGAAACGGCTACACCTTC
.,TRBJ2-7,TRBV5-4,14,.,CASSLGTAIYEQYF,TGTGCCAGCAGCTTGGGGACAGCCATATACGAGCAGTACTTC
.,TRBJ2-7,TRBV6-5,13,.,CASNHVRVYEQYF,TGTGCCAGCAATCACGTGCGGGTCTACGAGCAGTACTTC
TRBD1,TRBJ1-1,TRBV5-4,16,few,CASSSGTGKENTEAFF,TGTGCCAGCAGCTCCGGGACAGGGAAGGAAAACACTGAAGCTTTCTTT
TRBD2,TRBJ2-3,TRBV5-4,16,.,CASSSGLAGGGDTQYF,TGTGCCAGCAGTTCCGGACTAGCGGGGGGCGGGGATACGCAGTATTTT
TRBD1,TRBJ1-2,TRBV5-3,17,.,CARSQQRRGTGDYGYTF,TGTGCCAGAAGCCAACAACGTAGGGGGACAGGCGACTATGGCTACACCTTC
.,TRBJ2-7,TRBV6-2/TRBV6-3,13,.,CASSPRRSARQYF,TGTGCCAGCAGTCCCCGGAGGAGTGCGCGGCAGTACTTC
TRBD1,TRBJ1-1,TRBV7-9,16,.,CASSLLQGARSPEAFF,TGTGCCAGCAGTCTCCTACAGGGGGCGCGCTCACCTGAAGCTTTCTTT
.,TRBJ2-1,TRBV5-4,14,.,CASSSGTSYNEQFF,TGTGCCAGCAGCTCTGGGACTTCCTACAATGAGCAGTTCTTC